This T cell receptor (beta chain) derives from a study of T cell responses to AZD1222 COVID-19 vaccine (dated by TCRdb to the early 2020s). Regarding the research as a whole: AZD1222 recipients whose second dose came at about 4 weeks and those whose second dose came at about 12 weeks were combined into one group, since spike-specific TCR depth and breadth did not differ between the two schedules. Trial participants were enrolled by age into 18-55, 56-69 and 70-plus year subgroups, with 148, 28 and 57 TCR-sequenced participants respectively. TCR sequencing was performed for some 250 trial participants, of whom 207 were given two doses of AZD1222 and around 26 were given two doses of MenACWY control vaccine. Beyond this particular receptor, the publication reports: After two AZD1222 doses, spike-specific TCR breadth and depth were significantly higher than at day 0 and than in MenACWY recipients. Nearly half of unique spike-specific TCRs reportedly recognized epitopes outside regions mutated in the B.1.351 and B.1.1.7 variants. Conclusions about previously exposed vaccinees are limited because only five or six AZD1222 recipients were SARS-CoV-2 seropositive at baseline. Because no samples from the day 14 peak response were available, repertoires could be characterized only after the peak T cell response. Participants were mostly white British and included more females than males, and it was suggested by the authors that clonal diversity may have been underestimated. The 56-69-year group was small, and its depth increase did not reach significance, likely because of low power. The whole spike protein was spanned by vaccine-associated CD4 TCRs, and dominant responses were seen in regions 160-218 and 743-854.

According to the study, the label for this sample's time point signals: baseline before first vaccination. Samples from vaccinated people were obtained from the UK trials COV001 and COV002, which included a single-blind randomized controlled phase 2/3 trial of AZD1222 (ChAdOx1 nCoV-19) in healthy adults. For TCRbeta chain sequencing, PBMC samples were collected from trial participants at day 0 and at day 28 after the second dose. Turning to this clone: Its antigen target is currently unknown. There are no base qualities to consult, and no much larger clone falls within one base.

Including cysteine and phenylalanine, the CDR3 has 13 amino acids. Only CDR3 DNA is held: 39 bases, read in frame from base 1. CDR1 and CDR2 (MDHEN, SYDVKM) derive from the germline V gene. The V end loses 5 bases and the J end loses 5 bases, and a stretch of 9 bases separates them. The CDR3 regions of human TCRbeta chains were analyzed by immunosequencing. In the authors' own workflow: TCRs in the repertoires were compared against a reference library of SARS-CoV-2-specific TCRs that had been generated with the MIRA antigen-specificity platform. Breadth was defined as the fraction of unique TCRs that were SARS-CoV-2-associated, and depth was defined as the fraction of total T cells that were SARS-CoV-2-associated. Using the MIRA data, each spike-specific TCR was assigned both to the spike region to which the TCR was reactive and to a CD4 or CD8 class. Log10-transformed breadth and depth values were compared by one-way ANOVA with Sidak's multiple comparisons tests. The source is immuneACCESS, and TCRdb retained only in-frame sequences with V and J called. Part of the clones is not carried over; for the studies checked, unresolved V genes explain less than half of this, and the remainder is unexplained. That table supplies the V and J calls and clone size; D and trimming were determined from the DNA. The sample yields approximately 180,000 clones; approximately 92% were counted once. The leading ten clones occupy around 9.3% of the sample.

This TCR derives from an adult in good health. This sample comprised peripheral blood, obtained on day 0 of AZD1222 vaccination. The sequence links TRBV28 to TRBJ1-4, with TRBD1 perhaps the D gene, on 5 matching bases. The CDR3 protein is CASSETANEKLFF. The nucleotides are TGTGCCAGCAGTGAGACAGCGAATGAAAAACTGTTTTTT.